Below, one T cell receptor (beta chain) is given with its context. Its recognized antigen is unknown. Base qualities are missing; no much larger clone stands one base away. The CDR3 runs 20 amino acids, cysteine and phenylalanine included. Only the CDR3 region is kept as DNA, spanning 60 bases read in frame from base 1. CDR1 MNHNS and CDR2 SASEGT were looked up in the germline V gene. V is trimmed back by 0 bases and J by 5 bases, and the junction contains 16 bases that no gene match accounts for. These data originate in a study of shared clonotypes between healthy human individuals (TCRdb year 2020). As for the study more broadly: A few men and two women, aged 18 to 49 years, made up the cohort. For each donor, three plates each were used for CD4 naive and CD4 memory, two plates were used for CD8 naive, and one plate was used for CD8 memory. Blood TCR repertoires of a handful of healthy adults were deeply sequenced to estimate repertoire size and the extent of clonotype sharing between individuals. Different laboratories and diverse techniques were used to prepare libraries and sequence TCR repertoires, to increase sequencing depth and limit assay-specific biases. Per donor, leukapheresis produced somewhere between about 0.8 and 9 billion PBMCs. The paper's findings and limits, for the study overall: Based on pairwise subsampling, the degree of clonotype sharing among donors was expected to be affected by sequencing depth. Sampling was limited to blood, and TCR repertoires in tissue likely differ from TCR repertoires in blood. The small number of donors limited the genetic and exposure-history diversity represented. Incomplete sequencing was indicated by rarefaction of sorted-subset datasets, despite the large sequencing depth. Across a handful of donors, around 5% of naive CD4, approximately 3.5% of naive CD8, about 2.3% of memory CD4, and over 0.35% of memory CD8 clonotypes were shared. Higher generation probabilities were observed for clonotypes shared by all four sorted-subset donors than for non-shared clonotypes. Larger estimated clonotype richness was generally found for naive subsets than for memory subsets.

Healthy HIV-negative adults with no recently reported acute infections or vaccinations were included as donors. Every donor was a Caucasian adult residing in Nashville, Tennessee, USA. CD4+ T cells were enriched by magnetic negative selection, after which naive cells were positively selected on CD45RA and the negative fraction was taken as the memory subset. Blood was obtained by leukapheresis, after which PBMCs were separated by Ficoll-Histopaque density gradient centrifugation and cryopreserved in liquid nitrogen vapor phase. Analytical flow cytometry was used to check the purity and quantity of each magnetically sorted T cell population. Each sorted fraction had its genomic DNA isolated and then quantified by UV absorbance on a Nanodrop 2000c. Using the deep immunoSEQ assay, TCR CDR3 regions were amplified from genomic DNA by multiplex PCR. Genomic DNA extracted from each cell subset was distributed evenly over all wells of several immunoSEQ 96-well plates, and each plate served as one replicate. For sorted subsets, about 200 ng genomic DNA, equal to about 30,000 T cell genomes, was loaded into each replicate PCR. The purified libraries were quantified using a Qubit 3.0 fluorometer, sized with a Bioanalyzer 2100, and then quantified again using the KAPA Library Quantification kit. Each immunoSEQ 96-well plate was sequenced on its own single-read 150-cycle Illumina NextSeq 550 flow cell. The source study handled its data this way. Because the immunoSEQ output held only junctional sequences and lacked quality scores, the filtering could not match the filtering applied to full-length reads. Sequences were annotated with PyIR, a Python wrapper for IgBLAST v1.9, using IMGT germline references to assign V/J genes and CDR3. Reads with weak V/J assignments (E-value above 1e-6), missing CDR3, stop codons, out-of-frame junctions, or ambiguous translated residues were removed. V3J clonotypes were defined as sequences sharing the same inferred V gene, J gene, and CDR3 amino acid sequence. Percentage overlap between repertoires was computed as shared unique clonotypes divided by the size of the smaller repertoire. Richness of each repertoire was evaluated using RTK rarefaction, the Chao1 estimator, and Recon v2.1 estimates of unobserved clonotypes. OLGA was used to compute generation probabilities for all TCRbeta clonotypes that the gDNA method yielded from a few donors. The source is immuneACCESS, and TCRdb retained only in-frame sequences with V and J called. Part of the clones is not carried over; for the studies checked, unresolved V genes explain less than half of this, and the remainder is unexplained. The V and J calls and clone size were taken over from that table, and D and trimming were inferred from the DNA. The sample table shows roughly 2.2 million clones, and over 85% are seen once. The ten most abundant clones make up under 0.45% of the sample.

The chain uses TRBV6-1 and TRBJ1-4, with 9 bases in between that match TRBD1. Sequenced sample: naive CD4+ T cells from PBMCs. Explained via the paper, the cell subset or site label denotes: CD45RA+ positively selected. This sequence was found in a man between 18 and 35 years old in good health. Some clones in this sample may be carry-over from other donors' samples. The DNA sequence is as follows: TGTGCCAGCAGTGAAGCGCTTCAGGGATCTTCGGGGACAGGGAATGAAAAACTGTTTTTT. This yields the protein CASSEALQGSSGTGNEKLFF.